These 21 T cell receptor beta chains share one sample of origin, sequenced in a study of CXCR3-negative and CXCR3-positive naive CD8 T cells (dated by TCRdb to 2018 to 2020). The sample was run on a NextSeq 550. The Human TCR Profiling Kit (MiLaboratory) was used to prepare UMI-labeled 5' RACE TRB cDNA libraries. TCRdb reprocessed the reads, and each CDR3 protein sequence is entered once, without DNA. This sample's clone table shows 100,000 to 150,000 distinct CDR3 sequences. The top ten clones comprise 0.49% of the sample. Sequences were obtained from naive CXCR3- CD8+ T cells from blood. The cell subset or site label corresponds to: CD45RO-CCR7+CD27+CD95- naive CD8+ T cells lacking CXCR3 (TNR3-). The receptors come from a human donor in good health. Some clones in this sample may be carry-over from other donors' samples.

The CDR3 region is CASSPSDRTLTDTQYF. The V and J genes are TRBV7-3 and TRBJ2-3; the D call from TCRdb, TRBD1, cannot be confirmed without DNA. CDR3 length equals 16 residues. Germline V gives CDR1 SGHTA, CDR2 FQGTGA.

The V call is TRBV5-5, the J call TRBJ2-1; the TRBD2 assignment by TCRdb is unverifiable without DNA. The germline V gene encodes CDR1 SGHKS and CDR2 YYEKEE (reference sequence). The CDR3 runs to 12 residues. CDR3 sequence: CASGLGGGEQFF.

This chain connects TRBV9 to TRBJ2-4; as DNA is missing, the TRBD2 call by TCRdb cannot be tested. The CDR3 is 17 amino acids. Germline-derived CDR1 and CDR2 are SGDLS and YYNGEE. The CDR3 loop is CASSPGLADTAKNIQYF.

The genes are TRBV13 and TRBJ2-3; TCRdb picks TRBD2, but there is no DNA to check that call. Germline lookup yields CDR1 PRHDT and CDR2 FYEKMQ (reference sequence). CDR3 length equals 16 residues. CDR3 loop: CASSLRVAATTDTQYF. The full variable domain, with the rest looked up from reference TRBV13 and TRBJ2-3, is AAGVIQSPRHLIKEKRETATLKCYPIPRHDTVYWYQQGPGQDPQFLISFYEKMQSDKGSIPDRFSAQQFSDYHSELNMSSLELGDSALYFCASSLRVAATTDTQYFGPGTRLTVL.

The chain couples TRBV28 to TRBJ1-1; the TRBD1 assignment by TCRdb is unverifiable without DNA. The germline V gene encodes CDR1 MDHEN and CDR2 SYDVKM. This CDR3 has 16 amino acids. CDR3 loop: CASSQDRGSSRNQAFF.

The CDR3 reads CASSQQQKTTSGRPRSYEQYF. This rearrangement joins TRBV14 to TRBJ2-7; the TCRdb call, TRBD2, lacks DNA for checking. The CDR3 spans 21 residues. Germline lookup yields CDR1 SGHDN and CDR2 FVKESK.

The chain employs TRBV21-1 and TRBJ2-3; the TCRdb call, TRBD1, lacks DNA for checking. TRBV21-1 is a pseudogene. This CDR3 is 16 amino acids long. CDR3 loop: CASSKVGDRDPDTQYF.

CDR3 protein: CASSPGAGILYEQYF. V gene TRBV7-3 combines with J gene TRBJ2-7; the D gene TCRdb calls, TRBD1, cannot be checked with no DNA. Germline CDR1 is SGHTA and CDR2 is FQGTGA. This CDR3 has 15 residues.

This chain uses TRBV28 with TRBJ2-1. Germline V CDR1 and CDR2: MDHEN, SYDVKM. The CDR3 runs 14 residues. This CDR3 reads CASTLADTYNEQFF.

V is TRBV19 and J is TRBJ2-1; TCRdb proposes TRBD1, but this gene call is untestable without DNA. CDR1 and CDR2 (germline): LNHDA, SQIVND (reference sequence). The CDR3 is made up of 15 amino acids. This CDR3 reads CASSMGTRALNEQFF.

CDR3 in amino acids: CASSQQGQVLGKNIQYF. The chain links TRBV4-2 to TRBJ2-4; TCRdb lists TRBD1, though no DNA is available to test this call. The V gene's germline CDR1 is LGHNA and CDR2 YNFKEQ. CDR3 length equals 17 residues.

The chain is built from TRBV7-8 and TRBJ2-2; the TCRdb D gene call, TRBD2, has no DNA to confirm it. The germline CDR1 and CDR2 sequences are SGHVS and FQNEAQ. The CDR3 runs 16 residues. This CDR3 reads CASSVRANWNTGELFF. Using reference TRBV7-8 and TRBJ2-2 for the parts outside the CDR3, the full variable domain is GAGVSQSPRYKVAKRGQDVALRCDPISGHVSLFWYQQALGQGPEFLTYFQNEAQLDKSGLPSDRFFAERPEGSVSTLKIQRTQQEDSAVYLCASSVRANWNTGELFFGEGSRLTVL.

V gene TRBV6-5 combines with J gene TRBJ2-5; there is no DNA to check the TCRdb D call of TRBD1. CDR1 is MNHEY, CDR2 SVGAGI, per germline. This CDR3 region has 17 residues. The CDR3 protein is CASSYSMAGQGKETQYF.

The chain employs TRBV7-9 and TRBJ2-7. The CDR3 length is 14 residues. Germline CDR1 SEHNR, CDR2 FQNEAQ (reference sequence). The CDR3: CASSFDRGSYEQYF.

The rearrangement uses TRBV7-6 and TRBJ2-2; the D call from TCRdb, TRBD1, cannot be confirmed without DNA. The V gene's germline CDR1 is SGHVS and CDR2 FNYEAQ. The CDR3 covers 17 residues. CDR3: CASSLGGGPTNTGELFF.

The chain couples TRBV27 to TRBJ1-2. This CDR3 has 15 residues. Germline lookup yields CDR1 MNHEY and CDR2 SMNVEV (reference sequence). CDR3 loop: CASSLVFETGYGYTF.

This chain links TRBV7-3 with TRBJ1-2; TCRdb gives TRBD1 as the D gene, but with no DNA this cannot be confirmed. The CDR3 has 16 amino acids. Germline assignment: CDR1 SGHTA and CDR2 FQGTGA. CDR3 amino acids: CASSSPWTGRNYGYTF. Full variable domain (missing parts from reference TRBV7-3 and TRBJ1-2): GAGVSQTPSNKVTEKGKYVELRCDPISGHTALYWYRQSLGQGPEFLIYFQGTGAADDSGLPNDRFFAVRPEGSVSTLKIQRTERGDSAVYLCASSSPWTGRNYGYTFGSGTRLTVV.

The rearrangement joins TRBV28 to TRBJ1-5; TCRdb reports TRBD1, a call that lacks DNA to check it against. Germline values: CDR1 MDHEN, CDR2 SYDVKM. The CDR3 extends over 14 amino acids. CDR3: CASSVQGVNQPQHF.

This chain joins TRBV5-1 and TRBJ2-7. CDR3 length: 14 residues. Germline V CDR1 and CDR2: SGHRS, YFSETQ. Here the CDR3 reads CASSLRDKAYEQYF.

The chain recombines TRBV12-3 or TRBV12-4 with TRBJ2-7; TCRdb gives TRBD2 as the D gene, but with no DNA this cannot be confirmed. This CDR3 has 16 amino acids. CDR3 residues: CASSLGRRGARREQYF.

CDR3 amino acids: CASSLGGVYYEQYF. The chain employs TRBV5-1 and TRBJ2-7; checking the TCRdb D call of TRBD2 is not possible without DNA. The CDR3 runs to 14 residues. CDR1 is SGHRS, CDR2 YFSETQ, per germline.